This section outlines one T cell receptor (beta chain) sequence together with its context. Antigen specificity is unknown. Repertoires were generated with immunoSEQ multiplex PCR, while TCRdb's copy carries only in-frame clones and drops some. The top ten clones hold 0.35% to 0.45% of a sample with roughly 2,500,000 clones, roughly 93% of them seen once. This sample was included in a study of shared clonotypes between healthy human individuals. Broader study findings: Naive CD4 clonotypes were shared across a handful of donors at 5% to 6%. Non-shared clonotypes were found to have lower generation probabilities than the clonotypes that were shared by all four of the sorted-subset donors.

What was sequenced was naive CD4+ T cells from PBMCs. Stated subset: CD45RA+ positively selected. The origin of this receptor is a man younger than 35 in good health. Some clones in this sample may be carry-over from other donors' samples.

The CDR3 loop reads CASSLATQGNTGELFF. DNA of the CDR3: TGCGCCAGCAGCTTGGCCACACAGGGTAACACCGGGGAGCTGTTTTTT. The V and J genes are TRBV5-1 and TRBJ2-2, with a weak D call TRBD1 (6 bases). CDR1 and CDR2 (germline): SGHRS, YFSETQ. With 0 bases removed from V and 2 bases from J, the gap between germline ends came to 11 bases. This CDR3 has 16 residues.